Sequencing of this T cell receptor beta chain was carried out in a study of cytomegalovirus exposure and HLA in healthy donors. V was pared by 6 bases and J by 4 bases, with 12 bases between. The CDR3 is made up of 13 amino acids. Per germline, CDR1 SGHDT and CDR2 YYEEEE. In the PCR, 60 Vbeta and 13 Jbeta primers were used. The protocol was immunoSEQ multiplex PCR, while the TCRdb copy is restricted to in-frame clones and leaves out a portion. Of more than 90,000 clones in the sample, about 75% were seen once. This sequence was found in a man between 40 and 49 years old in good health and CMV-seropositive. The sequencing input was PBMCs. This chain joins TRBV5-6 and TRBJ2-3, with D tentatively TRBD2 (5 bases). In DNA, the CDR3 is TGTGCCAGCACCCTAAAGGGAGCAGATACGCAGTATTTT. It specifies CASTLKGADTQYF.